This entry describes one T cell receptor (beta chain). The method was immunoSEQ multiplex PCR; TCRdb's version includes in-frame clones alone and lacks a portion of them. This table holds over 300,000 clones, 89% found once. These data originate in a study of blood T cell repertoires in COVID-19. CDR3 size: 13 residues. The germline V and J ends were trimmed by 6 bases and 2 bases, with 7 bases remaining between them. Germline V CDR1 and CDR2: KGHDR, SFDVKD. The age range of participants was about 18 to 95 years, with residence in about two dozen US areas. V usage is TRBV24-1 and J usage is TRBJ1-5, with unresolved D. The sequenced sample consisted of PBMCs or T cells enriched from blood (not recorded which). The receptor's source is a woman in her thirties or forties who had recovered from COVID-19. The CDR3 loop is CATSLQGNQPQHF. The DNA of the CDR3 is TGTGCCACCAGTCTCCAGGGCAATCAGCCCCAGCATTTT.